Listed below are T cell receptor beta chains from one sample, sequenced in a study of blood T cell repertoires in COVID-19. The data were produced by immunoSEQ multiplex PCR, yet TCRdb's version contains in-frame clones alone and is incomplete. The repertoire holds about 110,000 clones, around 80% seen once, with about 4.1% in the top ten. The sequenced sample consisted of peripheral blood. All receptors derive from a human donor in a cohort sampled during active or convalescent COVID-19. CDR3s include the opening cysteine and the closing phenylalanine or tryptophan. The D gene is left open where the match is weak. Clone size is given for some rows only: seen once, a few or many times, or a class if the clone is expanded.

v_gene: TRBV28
abundance: once
d_gene: .
j_gene: TRBJ2-4
CDR3aa: CASSLGGANIQYF
CDR3nt: TGTGCCAGCAGTTTGGGCGGGGCAAACATTCAGTACTTC

v_gene: TRBV12-2
abundance: .
d_gene: .
j_gene: TRBJ2-7
CDR3aa: CASRLAGQGTYEQYF
CDR3nt: TGTGCAAGTCGCTTAGCGGGACAGGGGACCTACGAGCAGTACTTC

v_gene: TRBV2
abundance: once
d_gene: TRBD2
j_gene: TRBJ2-5
CDR3aa: CASSPPGGDQETQYF
CDR3nt: TGTGCCAGCAGTCCTCCGGGGGGGGACCAAGAGACCCAGTACTTC

v_gene: TRBV7-3
abundance: .
d_gene: .
j_gene: TRBJ2-2
CDR3aa: CASSLTHGNTGELFF
CDR3nt: TGTGCCAGCAGCTTAACGCACGGGAACACCGGGGAGCTGTTTTTT

v_gene: TRBV28
abundance: .
d_gene: TRBD2
j_gene: TRBJ2-4
CDR3aa: CASSLYFGRENIQYF
CDR3nt: TGTGCCAGCAGTTTGTATTTCGGGAGGGAGAACATTCAGTACTTC

v_gene: TRBV27
abundance: .
d_gene: .
j_gene: TRBJ2-5
CDR3aa: CASSRGGISGTQYF
CDR3nt: TGTGCCAGTAGTAGGGGCGGAATTTCAGGGACCCAGTACTTC

v_gene: TRBV7-2
abundance: .
d_gene: .
j_gene: TRBJ1-3
CDR3aa: CASSQDSRSGNTIYF
CDR3nt: TGTGCCAGCAGCCAGGACTCACGCTCTGGAAACACCATATATTTT

v_gene: TRBV6-2/TRBV6-3
abundance: .
d_gene: TRBD2
j_gene: TRBJ2-1
CDR3aa: CASSLSGSSYNEQFF
CDR3nt: TGTGCCAGCAGCTTAAGCGGGAGCTCCTACAATGAGCAGTTCTTC

v_gene: TRBV5-1
abundance: .
d_gene: .
j_gene: TRBJ1-3
CDR3aa: CASSLQTGGNTIYF
CDR3nt: TGCGCCAGCAGCCTACAAACGGGGGGAAACACCATATATTTT

v_gene: TRBV7-9
abundance: .
d_gene: .
j_gene: TRBJ2-3
CDR3aa: CASSYDYTTDTQYF
CDR3nt: TGTGCCAGCAGCTACGACTACACCACAGATACGCAGTATTTT

v_gene: TRBV7-2
abundance: .
d_gene: .
j_gene: TRBJ1-5
CDR3aa: CASRASVYQPQHF
CDR3nt: TGTGCCAGCAGGGCCTCAGTGTATCAGCCCCAGCATTTT

v_gene: TRBV5-4
abundance: .
d_gene: .
j_gene: TRBJ2-2
CDR3aa: CASSLRDSYTGELFF
CDR3nt: TGTGCCAGCAGCCTCCGGGACTCTTACACCGGGGAGCTGTTTTTT

v_gene: TRBV6-5
abundance: .
d_gene: .
j_gene: TRBJ1-3
CDR3aa: CASSYGTSGNTIYF
CDR3nt: TGTGCCAGCAGTTACGGCACCTCTGGAAACACCATATATTTT